This TCR beta chain was documented in a study of regulatory T cells in long-lasting Graves disease. Findings and limits, study-wide: Lower TCR diversity was seen in persistent Graves' patients than in newly diagnosed ones. There was favoring of TRBV28, TRBJ1-2 and TRBJ2-5 in persistent disease.

Time point: newly diagnosed GD, antithyroid drugs for less than 3 months. Preparation of the TCR library used RNA extracted from PBMCs. Graves' disease diagnosis was established per American Thyroid Association guidelines. Per germline, CDR1 MDHEN and CDR2 SYDVKM. The junction had 15 bases not matched to a gene; V was cut back by 6 bases and J by 4 bases. This CDR3 is built from 16 residues. iRepertoire HTBI primers and Arm-PCR of CDR3 regions built TCR beta libraries. Each CDR3 protein is one row after TCRdb ran MiXCR on the multiplex PCR reads. The sample holds 400,000 to 500,000 distinct CDR3 sequences, approximately 15% seen once. This clonotype showed up just a few times. No antigen is known for it. A further study also used this sample, focusing on T cells in Graves' hyperthyroidism and ophthalmopathy. That report adds: The HTBI primer set served for first-round RT-PCR of the TCR CDR3.

This chain joins TRBV28 and TRBJ2-7; 7 bases are shared with TRBD2. This material consisted of peripheral blood mononuclear cells (PBMCs), taken at new diagnosis, from a patient treated with antithyroid drugs. The TCR was taken from a woman between 40 and 55 years old with Graves disease. In nucleotides, the CDR3 is TGTGCCAGCAGCCGACCTCGTGGGGAGGGAGTATACGAGCAGTACTTC. It yields the protein CASSRPRGEGVYEQYF.